This TCR beta chain was captured in a study of regulatory T cells in long-lasting Graves disease. Findings of the study overall: The persistent group shared 2,741 public clonotypes, more than the 966 shared by new patients.

Trimming took 6 bases from V and 8 from J, leaving 16 bases between them. Germline loops: CDR1 SNHLY, CDR2 FYNNEI. This CDR3 spans 13 amino acids. The table lists this clonotype with many counts. Antigen specificity is unknown. Sample time point: persistent/refractory GD, antithyroid drugs over 5 years with positive TRAb. Extracted PBMC RNA gave rise to the TCR library. With iRepertoire HTBI primers and Arm-PCR of CDR3 regions, TCR beta libraries were built. TCRdb itself ran the multiplex PCR reads through MiXCR, one entry per CDR3 protein. Counted here are 700,000 or so distinct CDR3 sequences, roughly 30% occurring once; the ten biggest clones make up 35% to 55%.

This TCR derives from a female donor with Graves disease. This chain joins TRBV2 and TRBJ1-2, with D unresolved. The sequenced sample was peripheral blood mononuclear cells (PBMCs), obtained when the disease was refractory, from a patient treated with antithyroid drugs. The CDR3, as DNA: TGTGCCAGCAGCGAGTCTCCGGGTCGAGGCTACACCTTC. Translation gives CASSESPGRGYTF.